Listed below are T cell receptor beta chains from one sample, sequenced in a study of T cell repertoires in cytomegalovirus infection. TCRdb re-analysed the reads in MiXCR, keeping a single row per CDR3 protein. The sample carries about 240,000 distinct CDR3 sequences, approximately 7% recorded once. Source material: PBMCs. The receptor set was obtained from a human donor in good health (CMV status not recorded). Some clones in this sample may be carry-over from other donors' samples. The CDR3 runs from the conserved cysteine through the conserved F or W. The order of the fields is D gene, clone size, J gene, V gene, CDR3 DNA, CDR3 protein. D genes are given only for firm matches. Only some rows state a clone size, as once, few, many or a class for expanded clones.

d_call: NA
clone_size: many
j_call: TRBJ1-2
v_call: TRBV2
cdr3_nt: TGTGCCAGCAGAGTTACAGGTTCCTCTAACTATGGCTACACCTTC
cdr3_aa: CASRVTGSSNYGYTF

d_call: TRBD2
clone_size: NA
j_call: TRBJ2-3
v_call: TRBV20-1
cdr3_nt: TGCAGTGCTCCTTCCGGGACTAACACAGATACGCAGTATTTT
cdr3_aa: CSAPSGTNTDTQYF

d_call: TRBD1
clone_size: few
j_call: TRBJ2-4
v_call: TRBV29-1
cdr3_nt: TGCAGCGTTGGACAGGGGATTGCCAAAAACATTCAGTACTTC
cdr3_aa: CSVGQGIAKNIQYF

d_call: NA
clone_size: many
j_call: TRBJ1-1
v_call: TRBV20-1
cdr3_nt: TGCAGTGCTAGTCCGTTGAACACTGAAGCTTTCTTT
cdr3_aa: CSASPLNTEAFF

d_call: NA
clone_size: many
j_call: TRBJ2-1
v_call: TRBV12-3/TRBV12-4
cdr3_nt: TGTGCCATCACGAGGAGGGACAACTCCTACAATGAGCAGTTCTTC
cdr3_aa: CAITRRDNSYNEQFF

d_call: TRBD2
clone_size: many
j_call: TRBJ2-5
v_call: TRBV6-2/TRBV6-3
cdr3_nt: TGTGCCAGCAGTTATAGCGGGGCGGGAGAAGAGACCCAGTACTTC
cdr3_aa: CASSYSGAGEETQYF

d_call: NA
clone_size: many
j_call: TRBJ2-7
v_call: TRBV28
cdr3_nt: TGTGCCAGCAGTTTGTCCGGGTTCTCCTACGAGCAGTACTTC
cdr3_aa: CASSLSGFSYEQYF

d_call: NA
clone_size: many
j_call: TRBJ2-2
v_call: TRBV7-2
cdr3_nt: TGTGCCAGCAGCTGGGCTTCCGGGACTGTTAACACCGGGGAGCTGTTTTTT
cdr3_aa: CASSWASGTVNTGELFF

d_call: NA
clone_size: many
j_call: TRBJ2-3
v_call: TRBV7-6
cdr3_nt: TGTGCCAGCAGCTTAGCCGGGCCCGAGGATACGCAGTATTTT
cdr3_aa: CASSLAGPEDTQYF

d_call: NA
clone_size: many
j_call: TRBJ2-5
v_call: TRBV23-1
cdr3_nt: TGCGCCAGCAGTCAATTGACAGGATATTTTCCCGAGACCCAGTACTTC
cdr3_aa: CASSQLTGYFPETQYF

d_call: TRBD1
clone_size: many
j_call: TRBJ1-2
v_call: TRBV18
cdr3_nt: TGTGCCAGCTCCGACAGGGATGACTATGGCTACACCTTC
cdr3_aa: CASSDRDDYGYTF

d_call: NA
clone_size: many
j_call: TRBJ2-3
v_call: TRBV24-1
cdr3_nt: TGTGCCACCAGTGACTTGGGACGGTCTGACACAGATACGCAGTATTTT
cdr3_aa: CATSDLGRSDTDTQYF

d_call: NA
clone_size: many
j_call: TRBJ1-6
v_call: TRBV3-1
cdr3_nt: TGTGCCAGCAGCCAAGAAGGGACCGGAACACCCCTCCACTTT
cdr3_aa: CASSQEGTGTPLHF

d_call: NA
clone_size: few
j_call: TRBJ1-5
v_call: TRBV9
cdr3_nt: TGTGCCAGCAGCCCGGACGGAGGGAGCAATCAGCCCCAGCATTTT
cdr3_aa: CASSPDGGSNQPQHF

d_call: TRBD1
clone_size: many
j_call: TRBJ2-7
v_call: TRBV6-2/TRBV6-3
cdr3_nt: TGTGCCAGCACTAAAGGCGGACAGGGCCGGTGGAACGAGCAGTACTTC
cdr3_aa: CASTKGGQGRWNEQYF

d_call: NA
clone_size: many
j_call: TRBJ2-1
v_call: TRBV7-2
cdr3_nt: TGTGCCAGCAGCCGGGGACGGACCTACAATGAGCAGTTCTTC
cdr3_aa: CASSRGRTYNEQFF

d_call: TRBD1
clone_size: many
j_call: TRBJ1-5
v_call: TRBV7-9
cdr3_nt: TGTGCCAGCAGCACAACCGACAGGGGGAATCAGCCCCAGCATTTT
cdr3_aa: CASSTTDRGNQPQHF

d_call: NA
clone_size: many
j_call: TRBJ2-6
v_call: TRBV7-2
cdr3_nt: TGTGCCAGTCCTGAGGGGCCTAGCTCTGGGGCCAACGTCCTGACTTTC
cdr3_aa: CASPEGPSSGANVLTF

d_call: NA
clone_size: many
j_call: TRBJ2-3
v_call: TRBV28
cdr3_nt: TGTGCCAGCAGTTTAACACAGAGCACAGATACGCAGTATTTT
cdr3_aa: CASSLTQSTDTQYF

d_call: NA
clone_size: many
j_call: TRBJ1-2
v_call: TRBV25-1
cdr3_nt: TGTGCCAGCAGTGACGGGGGATACTATGGCTACACCTTC
cdr3_aa: CASSDGGYYGYTF

d_call: NA
clone_size: NA
j_call: TRBJ2-7
v_call: TRBV28
cdr3_nt: TGTGCCAGCAGTACGGGCTGGGGGGGGGCAGGCTACGAGCAGTACTTC
cdr3_aa: CASSTGWGGAGYEQYF

d_call: NA
clone_size: many
j_call: TRBJ1-1
v_call: TRBV6-1
cdr3_nt: TGTGCCAGCAGGACGGACAACATGAACACTGAAGCTTTCTTT
cdr3_aa: CASRTDNMNTEAFF

d_call: TRBD1
clone_size: many
j_call: TRBJ1-1
v_call: TRBV28
cdr3_nt: TGTGCCAGCAGTTTACCAGGGGGCGCGGACACTGAAGCTTTCTTT
cdr3_aa: CASSLPGGADTEAFF

d_call: TRBD1
clone_size: many
j_call: TRBJ2-3
v_call: TRBV28
cdr3_nt: TGTGCCAGCAGTTTGGGGACAGCTAGCACAGATACGCAGTATTTT
cdr3_aa: CASSLGTASTDTQYF

d_call: NA
clone_size: NA
j_call: TRBJ2-1
v_call: TRBV20-1
cdr3_nt: TGCAGTGCTAGAGAGGCACGCCCAAGCTACAATGAGCAGTTCTTC
cdr3_aa: CSAREARPSYNEQFF

d_call: NA
clone_size: many
j_call: TRBJ1-5
v_call: TRBV20-1
cdr3_nt: TGCAGTGTCAGGGCCCCTCGGAGCAATCAGCCCCAGCATTTT
cdr3_aa: CSVRAPRSNQPQHF

d_call: NA
clone_size: many
j_call: TRBJ2-5
v_call: TRBV19
cdr3_nt: TGTGCCAGTAGTTTTTCCGGCGGGGATGATGAGACCCAGTACTTC
cdr3_aa: CASSFSGGDDETQYF

d_call: TRBD1
clone_size: many
j_call: TRBJ1-4
v_call: TRBV28
cdr3_nt: TGTGCCAGCAGTCAGGACAGAGGGGGCCTTAATGAAAAACTGTTTTTT
cdr3_aa: CASSQDRGGLNEKLFF

d_call: NA
clone_size: many
j_call: TRBJ2-6
v_call: TRBV7-3
cdr3_nt: TGTGCCAGCAGCCTCCGGTCTCCTAGCTCTGGGGCCAACGTCCTGACTTTC
cdr3_aa: CASSLRSPSSGANVLTF

d_call: NA
clone_size: many
j_call: TRBJ1-2
v_call: TRBV28
cdr3_nt: TGTGCCAGCAGTCCTTTCCAGGGACTGCCCTATGGCTACACCTTC
cdr3_aa: CASSPFQGLPYGYTF